The TCR beta chain described here comes from a study of shared clonotypes between healthy human individuals. Assay execution proceeded at the deep level. Here immunoSEQ multiplex PCR was the method, and the copy in TCRdb shows in-frame clones only, minus some. Among just over 2,000,000 clones listed, 85% to 95% were seen once. This clone occurred once. As yet, its antigen is unknown. This sample also contains other DNA sequences that code for the same CDR3. Germline-derived CDR1 and CDR2 are SGHRS and YFSETQ. The CDR3 is 14 amino acids. V shed 0 bases and J shed 1 base, with 7 bases lying between them. General observations from the study: The authors sampled blood alone, and tissue repertoires likely differ.

Positively selected for CCR7, the CD45RO-negative cells used as naive CD8 cells excluded terminally differentiated effector memory CD45RA+ cells. All donors were healthy HIV-negative adults lacking recent acute infections or vaccinations. The J gene is TRBJ2-5, the V gene TRBV5-1; D unclear. The TCR was taken from a man younger than 35 in good health. Sequenced material: naive CD8+ T cells sorted from blood. The CDR3 sequence is CASSLVGGQETQYF. The CDR3 DNA is TGCGCCAGCAGCTTGGTTGGCGGCCAAGAGACCCAGTACTTC.